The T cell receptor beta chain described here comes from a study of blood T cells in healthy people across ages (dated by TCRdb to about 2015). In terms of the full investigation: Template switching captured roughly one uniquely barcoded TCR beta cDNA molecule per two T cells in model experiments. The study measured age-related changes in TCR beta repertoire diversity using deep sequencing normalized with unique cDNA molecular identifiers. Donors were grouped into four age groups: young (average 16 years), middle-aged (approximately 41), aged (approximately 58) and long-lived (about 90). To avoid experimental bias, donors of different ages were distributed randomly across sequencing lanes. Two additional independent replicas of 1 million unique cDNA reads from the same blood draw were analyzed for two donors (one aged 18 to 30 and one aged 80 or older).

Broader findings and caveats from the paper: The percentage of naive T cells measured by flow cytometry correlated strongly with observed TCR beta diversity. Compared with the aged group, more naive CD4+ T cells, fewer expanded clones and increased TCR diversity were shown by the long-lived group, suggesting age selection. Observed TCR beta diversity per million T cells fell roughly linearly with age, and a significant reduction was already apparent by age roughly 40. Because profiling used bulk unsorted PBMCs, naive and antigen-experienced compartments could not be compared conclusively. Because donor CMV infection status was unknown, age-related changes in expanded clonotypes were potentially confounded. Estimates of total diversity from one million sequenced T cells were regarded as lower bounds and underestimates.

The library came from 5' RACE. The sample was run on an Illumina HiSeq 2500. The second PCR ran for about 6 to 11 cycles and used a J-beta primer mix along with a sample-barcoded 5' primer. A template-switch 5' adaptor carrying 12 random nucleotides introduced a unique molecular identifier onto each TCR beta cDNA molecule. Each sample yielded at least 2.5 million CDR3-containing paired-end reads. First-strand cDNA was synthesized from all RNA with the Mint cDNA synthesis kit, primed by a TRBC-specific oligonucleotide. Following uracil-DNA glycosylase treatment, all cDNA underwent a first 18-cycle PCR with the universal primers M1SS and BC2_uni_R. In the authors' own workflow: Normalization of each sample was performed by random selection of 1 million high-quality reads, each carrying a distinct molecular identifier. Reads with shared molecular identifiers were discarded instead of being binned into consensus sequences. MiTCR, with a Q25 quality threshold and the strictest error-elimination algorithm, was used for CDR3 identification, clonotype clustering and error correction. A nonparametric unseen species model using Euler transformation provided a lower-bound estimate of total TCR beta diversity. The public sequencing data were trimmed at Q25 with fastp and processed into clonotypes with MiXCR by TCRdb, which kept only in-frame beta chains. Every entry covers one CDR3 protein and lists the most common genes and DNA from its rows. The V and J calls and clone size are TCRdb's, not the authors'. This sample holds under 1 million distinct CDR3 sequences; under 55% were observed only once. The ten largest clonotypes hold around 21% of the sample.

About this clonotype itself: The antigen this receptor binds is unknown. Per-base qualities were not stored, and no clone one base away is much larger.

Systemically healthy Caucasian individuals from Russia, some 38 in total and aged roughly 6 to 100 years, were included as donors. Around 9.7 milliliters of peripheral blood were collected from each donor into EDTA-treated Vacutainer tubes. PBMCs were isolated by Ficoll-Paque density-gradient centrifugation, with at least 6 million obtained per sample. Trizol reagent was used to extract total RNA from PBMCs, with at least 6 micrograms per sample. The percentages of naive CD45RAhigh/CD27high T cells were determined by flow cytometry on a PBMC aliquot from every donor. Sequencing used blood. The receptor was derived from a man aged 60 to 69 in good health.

CDR3 sequence: CASSEGSPLGTEAFF. In nucleotides, the sequence is TGTGCCAGCAGTGAAGGTAGCCCGTTGGGCACTGAAGCTTTCTTT. The rearranged segments are TRBV6-1 and TRBJ1-1, with the D segment identity uncertain. V drops 1 base and J drops 4 bases, leaving 13 bases in between. The germline V gene gives CDR1 as MNHNS and CDR2 as SASEGT. There are 15 amino acids in the CDR3, from cysteine to phenylalanine inclusive. Only the CDR3 part of the read is kept: 45 bases, read in frame from the first base.